This record concerns one T cell receptor (beta chain) sequence. Trimming took off 5 bases at V and 4 bases at J, with 11 bases between the two ends. In germline, CDR1 is SEHNR, CDR2 FQNEAQ (reference sequence). This CDR3 comprises 13 residues. Repertoires were generated with immunoSEQ multiplex PCR, while TCRdb's copy carries only in-frame clones and drops some. This sample yields some 200,000 clones, of which around 84% are seen a single time; 2.5% to 3.5% belongs to the top ten. These data are taken from a study of blood T cell repertoires in COVID-19. The sequencing input was peripheral blood. The J gene is TRBJ1-1, the V gene TRBV7-9; no firm D call. This TCR was sampled from a man in his forties with active or convalescent COVID-19. The CDR3 here is CASSPRPRTEAFF. Written as DNA, the CDR3 is TGTGCCAGCAGCCCTAGGCCTCGCACTGAAGCTTTCTTT.